The 17 T cell receptor beta chains reported below all come from one sample, sequenced in a study of Ad26.COV2.S vaccination and SARS-CoV-2 variants. TCRdb keeps only in-frame clones here, not all; method: immunoSEQ multiplex PCR. Of about 400,000 clones listed, about 92% are singletons. The treatment is: over 15 received Ad26.COV2.S at low or high dose, single or two shots; several received placebo; per-sample allocation not given. Each sample was drawn 63 days after the first injection (of vaccine or placebo). Sequenced material: peripheral blood, taken in a trial of Ad26.COV2.S vaccine versus placebo. The origin of the receptors is a person between 18 and 65 years old who received the Ad26.COV2.S COVID-19 vaccine or a placebo.

This clone was counted a single time. The chain carries TRBV24-1 and TRBJ1-1; maybe TRBD1 (6 bases). Trimming removed 6 bases from V and 1 base from J, with 14 bases in between. The germline V gene encodes CDR1 KGHDR and CDR2 SFDVKD. The CDR3 runs to 15 residues. The CDR3 nucleotides are TGTGCCACCAGTCAAGGTGGGGGGCCGAACACTGAAGCTTTCTTT. The encoded protein is CATSQGGGPNTEAFF.

J is TRBJ2-5 and V is TRBV12-3 or TRBV12-4; no definite D call. The CDR3 has 11 amino acids. The V end lost 5 bases, the J end lost 4 bases, and 5 bases lay between the germline ends. The CDR3 coding sequence is TGTGCCAGCAGTCTTACAGAGACCCAGTACTTC. The encoded protein is CASSLTETQYF.

This clone was picked up a small number of times. The genes are TRBV5-6 and TRBJ1-2; D remains unclear. CDR1 and CDR2 from the germline V gene are SGHDT and YYEEEE. The CDR3 totals 13 residues. The V end was cut by 0 bases, the J end by 7 bases, with 10 bases between. Here the CDR3 DNA reads TGTGCCAGCAGCTTGGCGGGGTTGGGTGGCTACACCTTC. Residues: CASSLAGLGGYTF.

The J gene is TRBJ2-7, the V gene TRBV5-6, with D perhaps matching TRBD1 or TRBD2 (6 bases each). V was shortened by 2 bases and J by 0 bases, with 12 bases between the two germline ends. The germline CDR1 and CDR2 sequences are SGHDT and YYEEEE. The CDR3 length is 15 residues. The CDR3 protein is CASSFKGGSSYEQYF. CDR3 nucleotides: TGTGCCAGCAGCTTTAAGGGGGGAAGCTCCTACGAGCAGTACTTC.

V and J are TRBV6-2 or TRBV6-3 and TRBJ2-7; D unclear. The CDR3 contains 13 residues. Germline CDR1 is MNHEY and CDR2 is SVGEGT. The germline V and J ends were trimmed by 0 bases and 4 bases, with 7 bases remaining between them. The CDR3 is CASSYSKLYEQYF. The CDR3 coding sequence is TGTGCCAGCAGTTACTCTAAACTTTACGAGCAGTACTTC.

V gene TRBV4-3 combines with J gene TRBJ1-5; D is possibly TRBD1 (6 bases). This CDR3 is built from 15 residues. V gave up 1 base and J gave up 7 bases, with 14 bases separating them. Germline assignment: CDR1 LGHNA and CDR2 YSLEER. For the CDR3, the DNA is TGCGCCAGCAGCCAAGGTTCGGGGGCCGGGCAGCCCCAGCATTTT. Encoded protein: CASSQGSGAGQPQHF.

V gene TRBV16 combines with J gene TRBJ2-3; D uncertain. Germline CDR1 reads KGHSY; CDR2 reads FQNENV. Trimming removed 0 bases from V and 0 bases from J, with 1 base in between. This CDR3 has 13 residues. CDR3 coding DNA: TGTGCCAGCAGCCAATCTAGCACAGATACGCAGTATTTT. This translates into CASSQSSTDTQYF.

This chain uses TRBV5-1 with TRBJ2-2, with TRBD1 identical over 8 bases. V gave up 3 bases and J gave up 5 bases; unmatched junction bases: 12. The CDR3 has 17 amino acids. Per germline, CDR1 SGHRS and CDR2 YFSETQ. The CDR3 loop reads CASSYNRGTTGTGELFF. The CDR3 bases are TGCGCCAGCAGCTATAACAGGGGGACCACGGGGACCGGGGAGCTGTTTTTT.

This clone was counted once. The chain links TRBV20-1 to TRBJ2-5; no definite D call. CDR3 size: 11 residues. V was shortened by 3 bases and J by 4 bases, with 6 bases between the two germline ends. Germline V CDR1 and CDR2: DFQATT, SNEGSKA (reference sequence). CDR3 sequence reads: CSARFGETQYF. DNA of the CDR3: TGCAGTGCTAGGTTCGGAGAGACCCAGTACTTC.

The J gene is TRBJ2-3, the V gene TRBV4-1; the match to TRBD2 covers 9 bases. Germline V gives CDR1 MGHRA, CDR2 YSYEKL. V gave up 8 bases and J gave up 5 bases; unmatched junction bases: 11. The CDR3 sequence is 15 residues long. CDR3 DNA: TGCGCCAGCGCGCCATTAGCGGGGGTAGGAGATACGCAGTATTTT. This translates into CASAPLAGVGDTQYF.

The rearrangement joins TRBV11-2 to TRBJ2-5; unclear D gene. Germline V gives CDR1 SGHAT, CDR2 FQNNGV. This CDR3 has 12 amino acids. Trimming cost V 5 bases and J 1 base, with 5 bases left between them. The CDR3, as DNA: TGTGCCAGCAGCCCGGTCCAAGAGACCCAGTACTTC. This sequence encodes CASSPVQETQYF. The full variable domain, its missing parts supplied by reference TRBV11-2 and TRBJ2-5, is EAGVAQSPRYKIIEKRQSVAFWCNPISGHATLYWYQQILGQGPKLLIQFQNNGVVDDSQLPKDRFSAERLKGVDSTLKIQPAKLEDSAVYLCASSPVQETQYFGPGTRLLVL.

DNA of the CDR3: TGTGCCAGCAGCTTGTCCAGGGTGGAATACGAGCAGTACTTC. This sequence encodes CASSLSRVEYEQYF. The chain combines TRBV5-5 with TRBJ2-7, with D tentatively TRBD1 (5 bases). The CDR3 is 14 amino acids. Per the germline V gene, CDR1 is SGHKS and CDR2 is YYEKEE (reference sequence). V was trimmed by 1 base and J by 4 bases, leaving 12 bases between them.

The rearrangement joins TRBV10-1 to TRBJ2-7; unclear D gene. V lost 10 bases and J lost 2, with 18 bases in between. This CDR3 has 14 amino acids. The germline CDR1 and CDR2 sequences are WNHNN and SYGVQD (reference sequence). Here the CDR3 DNA reads TGCGCCATCCCCTACGGCCTCAGAACCTACGAGCAGTACTTC. Encoded protein: CAIPYGLRTYEQYF.

The chain joins TRBV29-1 to TRBJ2-6; weak D call: TRBD1 (5 bases). This CDR3 region has 13 residues. Deletions cut 4 bases from V and 2 bases from J, with 6 bases between. The germline CDR1 and CDR2 sequences are SQVTM and ANQGSEA. This CDR3 is CSVARAGANVLTF. The CDR3 nucleotides are TGCAGCGTTGCCAGGGCTGGGGCCAACGTCCTGACTTTC.

The chain has TRBV27 and TRBJ2-7; TRBD1 aligns across 8 bases. V lost 3 bases, J lost 2 bases, and 15 bases stayed unmatched. The CDR3 sequence is 18 residues long. The germline V gene has CDR1 MNHEY and CDR2 SMNVEV (reference sequence). DNA of the CDR3: TGTGCCAGCAGTTTGCTAACACCCCAGGGGGCCCCCCCCTACGAGCAGTACTTC. Amino acids: CASSLLTPQGAPPYEQYF.

In its sample, this clone was seen once. The chain uses TRBV2 and TRBJ2-2; D assignment may be TRBD1 or TRBD2 (5 bases each). Germline V gene lookup returns CDR1 SNHLY and CDR2 FYNNEI. The ends were cut back, 6 bases at V and 6 bases at J, with 11 bases in the middle. The CDR3 length is 13 residues. The CDR3 is CASRSGLSGELFF. The CDR3 nucleotides are TGTGCCAGCAGATCGGGGCTCTCCGGGGAGCTGTTTTTT.

V and J are TRBV10-3 and TRBJ1-6; TRBD1 matches 10 bases. Germline assignment: CDR1 ENHRY and CDR2 SYGVKD. The CDR3 spans 14 residues. V lost 7 bases, J lost 6 bases, and 3 bases stayed unmatched. CDR3 coding DNA: TGTGCCATCAAAGACAGGGGGCTTAATTCACCCCTCCACTTT. This sequence encodes CAIKDRGLNSPLHF.